Each of the 3 T cell receptor beta chains below was sequenced from the same sample in a study of control samples from healthy donors and cancer patients (dated by TCRdb to the early 2020s). Library method: the immunoSEQ multiplex PCR assay. Here the immuneACCESS table is served through TCRdb, limited to in-frame sequences with V and J called. Missing clones are a known gap in these copies; in checked studies unresolved V genes cover under half, and the rest lacks a known reason. In all, the sample holds 110,000 or so clones, and approximately 83% of those were seen once. About 13% of the sample comes from the top ten. Sequencing used blood. The receptors were sampled from a woman aged 45 to 65 in good health.

This chain joins TRBV19 and TRBJ2-2; TRBD2 matches at 7 bases. CDR3 size: 17 residues. V gave up 5 bases and J gave up 0 bases; unmatched junction bases: 9. In germline, CDR1 is LNHDA, CDR2 SQIVND (reference sequence). The CDR3, as DNA: TGTGCCAGTAGTGTCGGGATAGCGGGTTCGAACACCGGGGAGCTGTTTTTT. Translation: CASSVGIAGSNTGELFF. Based on the CDR3 plus reference TRBV19 and TRBJ2-2, the full variable domain is DGGITQSPKYLFRKEGQNVTLSCEQNLNHDAMYWYRQDPGQGLRLIYYSQIVNDFQKGDIAEGYSVSREKKESFPLTVTSAQKNPTAFYLCASSVGIAGSNTGELFFGEGSRLTVL.

CDR3 sequence reads: CATSDLDRGEETQYF. The CDR3 region has the DNA TGTGCCACCAGTGATTTAGACAGGGGAGAAGAGACCCAGTACTTC. The chain joins TRBV24-1 to TRBJ2-5; 8 bases map to TRBD1. J lost 3 bases, V lost 1 base, and 3 bases had no gene match. Germline CDR1 reads KGHDR; CDR2 reads SFDVKD. CDR3 length: 15 residues.

The rearrangement uses TRBV6-6 and TRBJ1-1; D perhaps matches TRBD1 (5 bases). The CDR3 spans 14 residues. Germline assignment: CDR1 MNHNY and CDR2 SVGAGI (reference sequence). V was pared by 6 bases and J by 4 bases, with 15 bases between. CDR3 nucleotides: TGTGCCAGCAGCCCCGGGGCTGCGGGCACTGAAGCTTTCTTT. Protein product: CASSPGAAGTEAFF.